The 8 T cell receptor beta chains below all came from one sample that was sequenced in a study of brain T cells in children with intractable seizures. Sequenced by immunoSEQ multiplex PCR; TCRdb stores in-frame clones only, minus some. The sample lists approximately 41,000 clones; more than 80% were seen once. This specimen was peripheral blood, taken at surgery. The origin of the receptors is a girl aged 2-10 years with tuberous sclerosis and intractable seizures.

V usage is TRBV5-1 and J usage is TRBJ1-5; D uncertain. From germline, CDR1 is SGHRS and CDR2 YFSETQ. The CDR3 is made up of 11 amino acids. V was cut by 4 bases and J by 10 bases, with 9 bases left in between. In nucleotides, the CDR3 is TGCGCCAGCAGCATCCCGGGTCCCCAGCATTTT. Translation gives CASSIPGPQHF.

The J gene is TRBJ2-1, the V gene TRBV5-1; possibly TRBD1 for D (6 bases). Trimming removed 6 bases at V and 1 base at J, with 17 bases between. Germline values: CDR1 SGHRS, CDR2 YFSETQ. The CDR3 totals 16 residues. This CDR3 reads CASMGAGPASYNEQFF. The CDR3 DNA is TGCGCCAGCATGGGGGCGGGTCCGGCTTCCTACAATGAGCAGTTCTTC.

The V gene is TRBV2, the J gene TRBJ2-3; D possibly corresponds to TRBD2 (5 bases). V was clipped by 1 base and J by 0 bases, with 5 bases between them. The CDR3 consists of 14 residues. In germline, CDR1 is SNHLY, CDR2 FYNNEI. The CDR3 reads CASSEGTSTDTQYF. CDR3 sequence (DNA): TGTGCCAGCAGTGAAGGGACTAGCACAGATACGCAGTATTTT.

The sample holds one count of this clone. This chain uses TRBV6-5 with TRBJ2-3, with TRBD1 as a possible D gene (6 bases). Germline CDR1 and CDR2: MNHEY and SVGAGI. This CDR3 is built from 14 residues. The V end lost 2 bases, the J end lost 5 bases, and 11 bases lay between the germline ends. The CDR3 protein is CASSYTGPGDTQYF. The CDR3 DNA is TGTGCCAGCAGTTACACAGGGCCTGGAGATACGCAGTATTTT.

This rearrangement joins TRBV4-2 to TRBJ2-7, with 8 bases that match TRBD2. With V trimmed by 3 bases and J by 0 bases, 4 bases remained unmatched. Germline V CDR1 and CDR2: LGHNA, YNFKEQ. This CDR3 region has 15 residues. CDR3 residues: CASSQGLDISYEQYV. CDR3 bases: TGTGCCAGCAGCCAGGGACTAGACATCTCCTACGAGCAGTACGTC.

The chain employs TRBV30 and TRBJ2-2, with 11 bases fitting TRBD1. CDR3 length: 17 amino acids. Germline assignment: CDR1 GTSNPN and CDR2 SVGIG (reference sequence). The V and J ends lost 1 base and 6 bases, in that order; junction bases with no gene match: 10. CDR3 sequence (DNA): TGTGCCTGGAGTGGAGGTTGGGGACAGGGGGATCCCGGGGAGCTGTTTTTT. Translation gives CAWSGGWGQGDPGELFF.

This clone showed up just once. This chain uses TRBV30 with TRBJ1-2, with D unclear. Deletions cut 4 bases from V and 4 bases from J, with 10 bases between. This CDR3 is built from 12 residues. Germline loops: CDR1 GTSNPN, CDR2 SVGIG (reference sequence). This CDR3 reads CAWTDSSYGYTF. The CDR3 region has the DNA TGTGCCTGGACGGACTCTAGCTATGGCTACACCTTC.

The V and J genes are TRBV6-5 and TRBJ1-4, with 7 bases fitting TRBD1. CDR3 size: 16 residues. V trimming: 0 bases; J trimming: 8 bases; junction bases outside the gene matches: 9. Germline-derived CDR1 and CDR2 are MNHEY and SVGAGI. In DNA, the CDR3 is TGTGCCAGCAGTTACTCGAAGGGGGCTTTGGTAGAAAAACTGTTTTTT. Protein sequence: CASSYSKGALVEKLFF.